Below, 7 T cell receptor beta chains from the same sample are listed, as sequenced in a study of identical twins. TCRdb re-called the 5' RACE reads with MiXCR, one entry per CDR3 protein. The table shows 500,000 or so distinct CDR3 sequences, with approximately 15% occurring only once. These data were also reused for a study on yellow fever vaccine responses in identical twins.

The sequenced sample was CD4+ T cells sorted from blood. The receptor set was obtained from a young woman in good health.

The table lists this clonotype with a few counts. The rearrangement uses TRBV27 and TRBJ2-7, with D possibly being TRBD1 (6 bases). In germline, CDR1 is MNHEY, CDR2 SMNVEV (reference sequence). The V and J ends lost 3 bases and 0 bases respectively, with 12 bases between them. The CDR3 has 15 amino acids. CDR3: CASSFKLGGSYEQYF. The DNA of the CDR3 is TGTGCCAGCAGTTTTAAGCTAGGGGGCTCCTACGAGCAGTACTTC.

Of note for this clonotype: One end of the junction is discordant with germline, which a read error may explain. The genes are TRBV6-2 or TRBV6-3 and TRBJ2-5, with D unresolved. The germline CDR1 and CDR2 sequences are MNHEY and SVGEGT. CDR3 length: 14 residues. The CDR3 sequence is CASIYAAGEETQYF. The CDR3 DNA reads as TGTGCCAGCATTTACGCCGCCGGAGAAGAGACCCAGTACTTC.

J is TRBJ2-2 and V is TRBV24-1, with 8 bases aligning to TRBD2. This CDR3 contains 15 residues. Losses at the gene ends were 6 bases for V and 3 bases for J; bases not matched to a gene: 5. CDR1 is KGHDR and CDR2 is SFDVKD in the germline V gene. For the CDR3, the DNA is TGTGCCACCAGTTCTGGGACTAGTGACACCGGGGAGCTGTTTTTT. Translating gives CATSSGTSDTGELFF.

This clonotype appeared a few times. The J gene is TRBJ2-1, the V gene TRBV7-2; D is uncertain. CDR3 length: 13 amino acids. CDR1 SGHTA and CDR2 FQGNSA come from the germline V gene. Trimming shortened V by 4 bases and J by 1 base, and 5 bases separated the two germline ends. The CDR3 DNA reads as TGTGCCAGCAGCTCGAGGTCCTACAATGAGCAGTTCTTC. Its protein product is CASSSRSYNEQFF.

This clonotype has ten or more counts. The V gene is TRBV4-2, the J gene TRBJ2-1; TRBD2 matches at 7 bases. The germline V gene has CDR1 LGHNA and CDR2 YNFKEQ. V was clipped by 1 base and J by 6 bases; unmatched bases: 9. The CDR3 contains 16 residues. CDR3 sequence reads: CASSQVRSAGSNEQFF. The DNA for the CDR3 is TGTGCCAGCAGCCAAGTTCGGTCAGCGGGGAGCAATGAGCAGTTCTTC.

This clonotype was seen a few times. This sequence joins TRBV20-1 and TRBJ2-7; TRBD1 aligns across 10 bases. CDR3 size: 16 residues. Germline CDR1 DFQATT, CDR2 SNEGSKA (reference sequence). With 2 bases clipped from V and 0 bases from J, the junction kept 7 bases outside the gene matches. The CDR3, as DNA: TGCAGTGCTAGACACCGGACAGGGGGATACTCCTACGAGCAGTACTTC. Protein: CSARHRTGGYSYEQYF.

This clonotype has a handful of counts. The chain uses TRBV6-2 or TRBV6-3 and TRBJ2-3; TRBD2 matches 7 bases. The germline CDR1 and CDR2 sequences are MNHEY and SVGEGT. The CDR3 is made up of 13 amino acids. V dropped 10 bases and J dropped 0; count of bases not matched to a gene: 4. CDR3 DNA: TGTGCCACTAGACTAGCTAGCACAGATACGCAGTATTTT. Its translation is CATRLASTDTQYF.